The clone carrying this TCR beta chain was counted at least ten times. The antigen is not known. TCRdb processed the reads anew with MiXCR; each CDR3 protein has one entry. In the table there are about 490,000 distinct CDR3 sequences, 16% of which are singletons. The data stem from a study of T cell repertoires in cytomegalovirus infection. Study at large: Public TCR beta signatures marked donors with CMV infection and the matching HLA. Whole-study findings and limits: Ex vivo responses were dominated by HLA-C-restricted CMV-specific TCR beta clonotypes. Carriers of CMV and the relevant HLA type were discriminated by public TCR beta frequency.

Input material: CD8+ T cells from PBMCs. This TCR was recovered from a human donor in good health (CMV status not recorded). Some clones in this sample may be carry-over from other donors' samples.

This chain's CDR3 is CASSFPGGGTSAHNEQFF. The DNA of the CDR3 is TGTGCCAGCAGCTTCCCGGGAGGAGGGACTAGCGCCCACAATGAGCAGTTCTTC. The chain has TRBV7-9 and TRBJ2-1; 10 bases align to TRBD2. The CDR3 sequence is 18 residues long. Germline values: CDR1 SEHNR, CDR2 FQNEAQ (reference sequence). V trimming: 3 bases; J trimming: 5 bases; junction bases outside the gene matches: 13.